This T cell receptor beta chain was found in a study of breast tumors, draining lymph nodes, adjacent tissues. TCRdb used MiXCR to reprocess the multiplex PCR reads, holding one entry per CDR3 protein. The data contain around 130,000 distinct CDR3 sequences, about 33% of them singletons. The CDR3 totals 17 residues. The trim removed 0 bases at V and 1 base at J, leaving 7 bases unmatched. The V gene's germline CDR1 is MNHEY and CDR2 SVGAGI. The sample holds many counts of this clonotype. Its antigen is still unknown. The lymph nodes were axillary draining lymph nodes from breast cancer patients. Study-level findings and limits: Tumor repertoires ranked between lymph nodes and nontumor tissue in diversity, with V and J gene preferences.

Sequencing used axillary lymph node tissue. The V call is TRBV6-5, the J call TRBJ2-7; 9 bases match TRBD1. This receptor was obtained from a female donor with breast cancer. Some clones in this sample may be carry-over from other donors' samples. DNA for the CDR3: TGTGCCAGCAGTTACTCGAGGGGGACAGGGATATCCTACGAGCAGTACTTC. This gives the protein CASSYSRGTGISYEQYF.